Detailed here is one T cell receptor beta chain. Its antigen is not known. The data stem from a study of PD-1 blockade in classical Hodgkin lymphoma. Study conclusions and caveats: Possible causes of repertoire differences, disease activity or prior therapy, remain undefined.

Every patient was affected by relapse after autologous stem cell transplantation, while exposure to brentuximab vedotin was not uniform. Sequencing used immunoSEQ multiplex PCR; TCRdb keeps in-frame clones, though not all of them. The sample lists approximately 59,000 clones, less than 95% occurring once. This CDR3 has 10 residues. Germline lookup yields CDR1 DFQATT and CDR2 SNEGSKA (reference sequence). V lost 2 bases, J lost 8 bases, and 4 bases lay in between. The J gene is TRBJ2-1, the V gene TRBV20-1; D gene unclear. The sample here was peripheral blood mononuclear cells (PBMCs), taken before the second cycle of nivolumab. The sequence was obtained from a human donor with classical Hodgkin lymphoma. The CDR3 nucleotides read TGCAGTGCTAGAAAGGATGAGCAGTTCTTC. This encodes CSARKDEQFF.